This T cell receptor beta chain was sequenced for a study of beta chain features in type 1 diabetes. After removal of 1 base from V and 4 bases from J, the junction contained 4 bases not matched to a gene. CDR3 length: 16 residues. In germline, CDR1 is SGHNT, CDR2 YENEEA. Every isolated RNA sample was fully reverse transcribed, so sequencing captured expressed TCRB transcripts. Only in-frame clones appear in the TCRdb table, and some are missing; sequencing was by immunoSEQ multiplex PCR. In the table there are hundreds of thousands of clones, roughly 30% of which are singletons. Material: naive CD4+ T cells from blood. V and J are TRBV11-3 and TRBJ2-5; 12 nucleotides agree with TRBD1. This sequence originates from a man between 18 and 35 years old in good health. The CDR3 is CASSLAGTGGGETQYF. DNA of the CDR3: TGTGCCAGCAGCTTAGCTGGGACAGGGGGCGGAGAGACCCAGTACTTC.